The 13 T cell receptor beta chains listed next were all sequenced from one sample in a study of vaccination effects on CD4 cells after COVID-19. These TCRs' antigens remain unknown. Sequencing in the ViraFEST assay came after antigen-specific CD4+ T cells had been expanded with viral peptide pools, which were used to stimulate PBMC. Subsequent to 10 days of culture, CD4+ T cells were isolated. Vaccine recipients had no previous SARS-CoV-2 infection; their nucleocapsid antibodies were negative. TCRdb keeps only in-frame clones here, not all; method: immunoSEQ multiplex PCR. The profile shows over 55,000 clones, 70% to 85% of them singletons. Sequencing used CD4+ T cells from PBMCs cultured with HCoV-OC43 spike peptides, obtained before COVID-19 vaccination. Indicated subset: HCoV-OC43 spike overlapping peptide pool stimulation. All receptors come from a human donor who received a COVID-19 vaccine.

The chain recombines TRBV5-1 with TRBJ2-5, with a possible D match to TRBD1 (6 bases). Germline CDR1 SGHRS, CDR2 YFSETQ. The CDR3 is 17 amino acids. Trimming left V 2 bases short and J 4 bases short, with 21 bases between. For the CDR3, the DNA is TGCGCCAGCAGCTTTACCATAGCCAGGACAGTTGGAGAGACCCAGTACTTC. Amino acid sequence: CASSFTIARTVGETQYF.

The V and J genes are TRBV11-3 and TRBJ2-5, with 7 bases lining up with TRBD1. The CDR3 length is 16 residues. The J segment lost 5 bases and the V segment lost 4 bases, leaving 13 bases of the junction unmatched. Germline CDR1 reads SGHNT; CDR2 reads YENEEA. The chain's CDR3 is CASSSEGGPVGETQYF. In DNA form, the CDR3 reads TGTGCCAGCAGCTCCGAAGGGGGCCCGGTGGGGGAGACCCAGTACTTC.

The chain recombines TRBV6-2 or TRBV6-3 with TRBJ2-5, with 11 bases fitting TRBD2. The CDR3 covers 15 residues. After removal of 6 bases from V and 5 bases from J, the junction contained 8 bases not matched to a gene. The germline CDR1 and CDR2 sequences are MNHEY and SVGEGT. The CDR3 DNA sequence: TGTGCCAGCAGCTTTAGCGGGGGGGCTTGGGAGACCCAGTACTTC. This gives the protein CASSFSGGAWETQYF.

This chain joins TRBV19 and TRBJ2-7, with 7 nucleotides matching TRBD2. V lost 3 bases and J lost 3; bases outside the gene matches: 14. The germline V gene encodes CDR1 LNHDA and CDR2 SQIVND (reference sequence). This CDR3 has 17 residues. The CDR3 is CASSIHAVAGDLYEQYV. In DNA, the CDR3 is TGTGCCAGTAGTATCCACGCTGTCGCGGGGGACCTCTACGAGCAGTACGTC.

The rearrangement uses TRBV7-2 and TRBJ1-1, with D maybe TRBD1 (5 bases). The V and J ends lost 1 base and 6 bases respectively, with 18 bases between them. CDR1 and CDR2 from the germline V gene are SGHTA and FQGNSA. This CDR3 is built from 16 residues. The CDR3: CASSLGAGRNPPEAFF. In DNA form, the CDR3 reads TGTGCCAGCAGCTTAGGTGCGGGGCGAAATCCCCCTGAAGCTTTCTTT.

As for this clone: This sample also contains other DNA sequences that code for the same CDR3. The V call is TRBV5-1, the J call TRBJ1-2; D is undetermined. CDR3 length equals 14 residues. The V gene lost 0 bases and the J gene lost 0 bases, with 6 bases spanning the gap. Germline CDR1 is SGHRS and CDR2 is YFSETQ. This CDR3 is CASSLGSTNYGYTF. Written as DNA, the CDR3 is TGCGCCAGCAGCTTGGGCAGTACTAACTATGGCTACACCTTC.

The chain is built from TRBV27 and TRBJ1-1; tentatively, D is TRBD1 (5 bases). The CDR3 length is 14 residues. Trimming shortened V by 6 bases and J by 4 bases, and 15 bases separated the two germline ends. CDR1 and CDR2 (germline): MNHEY, SMNVEV (reference sequence). The CDR3 nucleotides are TGTGCCAGCAGCCGGCTGGGGGGGGTCACTGAAGCTTTCTTT. It yields the protein CASSRLGGVTEAFF.

The chain couples TRBV28 to TRBJ2-6; weak D call: TRBD1 (5 bases). V was trimmed by 1 base and J by 2 bases, leaving 6 bases between them. Looked up from germline, CDR1 is MDHEN and CDR2 is SYDVKM. This CDR3 is built from 15 residues. CDR3 sequence reads: CASSLSGTGANVLTF. The CDR3 DNA reads as TGTGCCAGCAGTTTATCAGGGACTGGGGCCAACGTCCTGACTTTC.

The chain recombines TRBV6-5 with TRBJ1-2, with unresolved D. The CDR3 loop spans 13 amino acids. Germline CDR1 is MNHEY and CDR2 is SVGAGI. V lost 11 bases and J 5 bases, leaving 18 bases between the germline ends. The CDR3 nucleotides are TGTGCCGGAAGACGCACTGATACTTATGGCTACACCTTC. Residues: CAGRRTDTYGYTF.

The chain couples TRBV25-1 to TRBJ2-5; D perhaps matches TRBD2 (6 bases). This CDR3 is 14 amino acids long. Trimming took 4 bases from V and 4 from J, leaving 13 bases between them. The germline CDR1 and CDR2 sequences are MGHDK and SYGVNS. CDR3 residues: CASSAQGGGETQYF. In nucleotides, the CDR3 is TGTGCCAGCAGTGCCCAGGGAGGTGGAGAGACCCAGTACTTC. Variable domain in full (rest from reference TRBV25-1 and TRBJ2-5): EADIYQTPRYLVIGTGKKITLECSQTMGHDKMYWYQQDPGMELHLIHYSYGVNSTEKGDLSSESTVSRIRTEHFPLTLESARPSHTSQYLCASSAQGGGETQYFGPGTRLLVL.

This chain links TRBV19 with TRBJ1-5; D might be TRBD1 (6 bases). Trimming took 7 bases from V and 5 from J, leaving 18 bases between them. Germline V gene lookup returns CDR1 LNHDA and CDR2 SQIVND (reference sequence). The CDR3 is made up of 15 amino acids. CDR3 sequence (DNA): TGTGCCAGTAACCAACACGGGGGGGCCGATCAGCCCCAGCATTTT. Residues: CASNQHGGADQPQHF.

This clone was seen just once. The V call is TRBV13, the J call TRBJ2-5; D is possibly TRBD1 (5 bases). Germline V CDR1 and CDR2: PRHDT, FYEKMQ (reference sequence). The CDR3 has 14 residues. Trimming left V 5 bases short and J 10 bases short, with 20 bases between. The CDR3 DNA is TGTGCCAGCAGCCTCAGAGTCCGAGACAGACACCAGTACTTC. It specifies CASSLRVRDRHQYF. The full variable domain, rest sourced from reference TRBV13 and TRBJ2-5, is AAGVIQSPRHLIKEKRETATLKCYPIPRHDTVYWYQQGPGQDPQFLISFYEKMQSDKGSIPDRFSAQQFSDYHSELNMSSLELGDSALYFCASSLRVRDRHQYFGPGTRLLVL.

The chain combines TRBV5-1 with TRBJ1-3; tentatively, D is TRBD1 (5 bases). With 0 bases removed from V and 4 bases from J, the gap between germline ends came to 8 bases. This CDR3 has 14 amino acids. The V gene's germline CDR1 is SGHRS and CDR2 YFSETQ. The DNA for the CDR3 is TGCGCCAGCAGCTTGGAAGGGACCGGAAACACCATATATTTT. Its translation is CASSLEGTGNTIYF.